This T cell receptor (beta chain) comes out of a study of T-cell memory formation after mild COVID-19. Per the germline V gene, CDR1 is MRHNA and CDR2 is SNTAGT. Trimming at V came to 6 bases and at J to 9 bases, leaving 5 bases not matched to a gene. The CDR3 covers 14 residues. TCRdb fed the 5' RACE reads into MiXCR, producing one record per CDR3 protein. The sample yields hundreds of thousands of distinct CDR3 sequences, roughly an eighth seen once. This clonotype has just a few counts. The sequenced sample was PBMCs or a T cell subset sorted from them (not recorded which). This sequence originates from a man between 18 and 29 years old who had mild COVID-19 (a few samples of this study predate the infection). Cell type and time point are not known. J is TRBJ2-1 and V is TRBV6-4; 13 bases map to TRBD2. CDR3 sequence (DNA): TGTGCCAGCAGAGGACTAGCGGGGGAAGGTGAGCAGTTCTTC. Its protein is CASRGLAGEGEQFF.